The source of this T cell receptor beta chain is a study of cytomegalovirus exposure and HLA in healthy donors. Turning to the study itself: From about 179 million T cells, an earlier analysis saw 120 million or so unique TCR beta sequences. The early release's HLA-typed donors yielded 78 million or so unique TCRs. General study points: It was confirmed in vitro that three of the CMV-associated chains were specific for CMV antigens.

Donors sampled were nominally healthy, though unrecorded immune exposures were likely. Primers: 60 Vbeta forward and 13 Jbeta reverse. Produced via immunoSEQ multiplex PCR; TCRdb's table is partial and in-frame only. The repertoire holds approximately 190,000 clones, with over 70% as singletons. Details on this clone: Its matching antigen is unknown. A junction end diverges from the germline sequence, so it may reflect a read error.

The germline V gene has CDR1 SEHNR and CDR2 FQNEAQ (reference sequence). The CDR3 runs to 12 residues. The sequence came from a man aged 40-50 years in good health and CMV-seropositive. The sequenced material came from PBMCs. The J gene is TRBJ2-7, the V gene TRBV7-9, with TRBD1 identical over 12 bases. The CDR3 region is CSSSLDGTGGRF. CDR3 in DNA: TGTTCCAGCAGCTTAGATGGGACAGGGGGCCGCTTC.